Listed below are T cell receptor beta chains from one sample, sequenced in a study of CXCR3-negative and CXCR3-positive naive CD8 T cells. From its re-call of the 5' RACE reads, TCRdb lists each CDR3 protein once, without DNA. The repertoire table contains tens of thousands of distinct CDR3 sequences. The source material was naive CXCR3- CD8+ T cells from blood. The receptors shown here come from a human donor in good health. Some clones in this sample may be carry-over from other donors' samples. Each CDR3 is given with its conserved first and last residue. The size field is filled for only some rows; it gives once, few, many or a size class.

clone_size	v_call	j_call	cdr3_aa
NA	TRBV19	TRBJ2-3	CASSIWGGAEDTQYF
NA	TRBV12-3/TRBV12-4	TRBJ1-3	CASSNLRVTGNTIYF
NA	TRBV29-1	TRBJ2-7	CSVVQGNSYEQYF
NA	TRBV7-3	TRBJ1-1	CASSLSGTAMNTEAFF
NA	TRBV5-6	TRBJ2-5	CASSLWWLAGGEETQYF
NA	TRBV7-6	TRBJ1-6	CASSPRTGDNSPLHF
NA	TRBV5-4	TRBJ1-1	CASSPPTGGNTEAFF
NA	TRBV4-2	TRBJ2-1	CASSQGGLAGGDEQFF
NA	TRBV10-3	TRBJ2-7	CAISGEAPEQYF
NA	TRBV6-5	TRBJ2-3	CASSPQGRYGDTQYF
NA	TRBV29-1	TRBJ2-6	CSVEEWISGANVLTF
NA	TRBV7-9	TRBJ1-1	CASSTQGALNTEAFF
NA	TRBV20-1	TRBJ2-1	CSASISGPGQGSYNEQFF
NA	TRBV13	TRBJ2-7	CASSAGPGSSYEQYF
NA	TRBV20-1	TRBJ1-1	CSAPYGQGHTEAFF
NA	TRBV7-9	TRBJ1-2	CASSFDRMGNYGYTF
NA	TRBV14	TRBJ2-7	CASNRDIGNEQYF
NA	TRBV10-3	TRBJ2-3	CAIGVSADTQYF
NA	TRBV29-1	TRBJ1-1	CSVEASGIPEAFF
medium-sized	TRBV4-2	TRBJ2-1	CASTGPGENNEQFF
NA	TRBV6-4	TRBJ2-1	CASSDRDGSYNEQFF
NA	TRBV7-9	TRBJ2-2	CASSAILAGDTGELFF
NA	TRBV7-8	TRBJ2-7	CASSLAGAGYEQYF
NA	TRBV12-3/TRBV12-4	TRBJ2-1	CASSLGLAGLNEQFF
NA	TRBV15	TRBJ2-7	CATPMARESYEQYF
NA	TRBV29-1	TRBJ1-3	CSVELAHSGNTIYF
NA	TRBV27	TRBJ2-1	CASRSLGSGGSEFF
NA	TRBV5-1	TRBJ2-5	CASRGPGAETQYF
NA	TRBV29-1	TRBJ2-3	CSVEGTSGSMDTQYF
NA	TRBV5-6	TRBJ2-2	CASSYYGGELFF
NA	TRBV12-3/TRBV12-4	TRBJ2-3	CASSPLLAGDADTQYF
NA	TRBV28	TRBJ2-2	CASSFILAGGELFF
NA	TRBV4-3	TRBJ1-1	CASRPLGSTEAFF
NA	TRBV20-1	TRBJ2-1	CSATIAGGAYNEQFF
NA	TRBV7-9	TRBJ2-3	CASRERGSGTDTQYF
NA	TRBV3-1	TRBJ2-3	CASSPRGGWADTQYF
NA	TRBV7-8	TRBJ1-1	CASSPSDRVYDTEAFF
NA	TRBV20-1	TRBJ2-7	CSAPDRGLTYEQYF
NA	TRBV12-3/TRBV12-4	TRBJ2-1	CASRDSQNEQFF
NA	TRBV12-3/TRBV12-4	TRBJ1-1	CASSSQEGWAGAEAFF
NA	TRBV12-3/TRBV12-4	TRBJ2-7	CASSPRPGAPYEQYF
NA	TRBV27	TRBJ2-1	CASRSGSSYNEQFF
NA	TRBV29-1	TRBJ2-3	CSVPRSGPGTQYF
NA	TRBV5-6	TRBJ2-3	CASSFVTGGLDTQYF
NA	TRBV6-5	TRBJ2-7	CASSIQENSYEQYF
NA	TRBV11-3	TRBJ2-1	CASSRRTGDGDNEQFF
NA	TRBV29-1	TRBJ1-2	CSVLRPGGRDYGYTF
NA	TRBV5-4	TRBJ2-1	CASSFGRLAGGPNEQFF